The 8 T cell receptor beta chains in this list originate from one sample, sequenced in a study of cytomegalovirus exposure and HLA in healthy donors. Vbeta (60) and Jbeta (13) primers were used in the PCR. TCRdb's table, derived via immunoSEQ multiplex PCR, lists solely in-frame clones and lacks some. The table has approximately 80,000 clones, 70% to 75% seen once. Sequencing was done on a sample of PBMCs. These TCRs come from a man aged 55 to 70 in good health and CMV-seronegative.

The chain recombines TRBV10-3 with TRBJ2-7; 11 bases map to TRBD2. Germline V gene lookup returns CDR1 ENHRY and CDR2 SYGVKD. V gave up 8 bases and J gave up 0 bases; unmatched junction bases: 6. This CDR3 is 15 amino acids long. CDR3 residues: CAIEASGGSSYEQYF. For the CDR3, the DNA is TGTGCCATCGAGGCTAGCGGGGGGAGCTCCTACGAGCAGTACTTC.

This clone was detected a few times. This chain joins TRBV4-1 and TRBJ2-3, with TRBD2 identical over 12 bases. The germline V gene encodes CDR1 MGHRA and CDR2 YSYEKL. V lost 1 base, J lost 1 base, and 0 bases stayed unmatched. CDR3 length equals 16 residues. The chain's CDR3 is CASSQGTSGGTDTQYF. For the CDR3, the DNA is TGCGCCAGCAGCCAAGGGACTAGCGGGGGCACAGATACGCAGTATTTT.

The chain has TRBV5-1 and TRBJ1-6, with D possibly being TRBD1 (6 bases). Germline CDR1 is SGHRS and CDR2 is YFSETQ. The CDR3 has 18 amino acids. V lost 0 bases and J lost 0, with 13 bases in between. The CDR3 DNA reads as TGCGCCAGCAGCTTGGTGGGACACACGAGCTCCTATAATTCACCCCTCCACTTT. Its protein is CASSLVGHTSSYNSPLHF.

The sample holds one count of this clone. One end of the junction fails to match germline, which may point to a read error. The chain combines TRBV11-2 with TRBJ1-2; D is possibly TRBD1 (5 bases). This CDR3 spans 15 amino acids. CDR1 is SGHAT and CDR2 is FQNNGV in the germline V gene. In nucleotides, the CDR3 is TGTGCCAGCAGCTCAATACCGACAGCTCCCTATGGCCACACCTTC. Encoded protein: CASSSIPTAPYGHTF.

The table lists this clone with a few counts. V gene TRBV5-5 combines with J gene TRBJ1-1; D is unresolved. Deletions cut 5 bases from V and 5 bases from J, with 13 bases between. The V gene's germline CDR1 is SGHKS and CDR2 YYEKEE (reference sequence). The CDR3 consists of 13 residues. The CDR3 region is CASSVEKRTEAFF. CDR3 nucleotides: TGTGCCAGCAGTGTCGAAAAGAGGACTGAAGCTTTCTTT.

The chain employs TRBV6-5 and TRBJ1-2, with D possibly TRBD1 on 6 matching bases. CDR1 MNHEY and CDR2 SVGAGI come from the germline V gene. The V gene lost 2 bases and the J gene lost 8 bases, with 18 bases spanning the gap. CDR3 length: 15 amino acids. The CDR3 reads CASSYGQGRPRGYTF. CDR3 nucleotide sequence: TGTGCCAGCAGTTACGGGCAGGGGCGCCCCAGAGGCTACACCTTC.

The chain combines TRBV4-1 with TRBJ1-2, with 7 bases that match TRBD1. V shed 4 bases and J 3 bases; nucleotides not matched to a gene: 8. Germline lookup yields CDR1 MGHRA and CDR2 YSYEKL. The CDR3 sequence is 15 residues long. This chain's CDR3 is CASSLTQGRDYGYTF. The CDR3 region has the DNA TGCGCCAGCAGCCTCACACAGGGGCGAGACTATGGCTACACCTTC.

This clone was observed a single time. This sequence joins TRBV2 and TRBJ2-7; 11 bases are a match to TRBD2. V gave up 6 bases and J gave up 2 bases; unmatched junction bases: 3. The CDR3 totals 14 residues. Germline-derived CDR1 and CDR2 are SNHLY and FYNNEI. The CDR3 DNA reads TGTGCCAGCAGGAGACTAGCGGGAACCTACGAGCAGTACTTC. It is translated as CASRRLAGTYEQYF.